These T cell receptor beta chains were read from a single sample in a study of T-cell reconstitution after alpha-beta-depleted transplantation in children. TCRdb reprocessed the PCR reads with MiXCR, giving one entry per CDR3 protein. The top ten hold 2.2% of the sample, which has hundreds of thousands of distinct CDR3 sequences, roughly 13% seen once. The material was PBMCs, mostly from graft donor cells, obtained 360 days after TCRalphabeta/CD19-depleted stem cell transplant. The receptor source for this set is a male patient younger than 18 who had a stem cell transplant for acute myeloid leukemia, so the T cells may come from the graft donor. The conserved cysteine and the conserved F or W are not part of the CDR3 here.

V gene	J gene	CDR3 protein
TRBV6-4	TRBJ2-1	ASSPDRQGGIGSYNEQF
TRBV4-3	TRBJ2-7	ASSQVRVRAGAYEQY
TRBV4-2	TRBJ2-7	ASSQEGTSPTEQY
TRBV10-3	TRBJ2-1	AISRLAGGPFNEQF
TRBV28	TRBJ2-1	ASSLVGLANNYNEQF
TRBV24-1	TRBJ1-4	AITQEGALSRASEKLF
TRBV7-9	TRBJ2-3	ASSGRAPRRDTDTQY
TRBV12-3/TRBV12-4	TRBJ2-7	ASSPSNHEQY
TRBV28	TRBJ2-7	ASHPAGGPSYEQY
TRBV14	TRBJ2-5	ASSRALGGRETQY
TRBV29-1	TRBJ2-4	SVEASGRHIQY
TRBV7-9	TRBJ2-1	ASRELAGVNEQF
TRBV20-1	TRBJ2-7	SATLAGAYEQY
TRBV18	TRBJ2-7	ASSPQVSSYEQY
TRBV4-2	TRBJ1-2	ASSPTGTYGYT
TRBV9	TRBJ2-3	ASSVDQGPDTQY
TRBV5-1	TRBJ2-1	ASRSGLAGNEQF
TRBV9	TRBJ2-1	ASSPSPPSGTYNEQF
TRBV18	TRBJ2-5	ASSPLRKITEETQY
TRBV20-1	TRBJ1-5	SARDFSRSSNQPQH
TRBV4-3	TRBJ2-1	ASSQDGRGWF
TRBV10-3	TRBJ1-3	AISEEPPPGNTIY
TRBV28	TRBJ1-3	ASSLVTGGSGNTIY
TRBV29-1	TRBJ1-4	SVEDDGDHLEKLF
TRBV20-1	TRBJ2-1	SARDRLAGVYEQF
TRBV29-1	TRBJ2-2	SVDQDHTGELF
TRBV3-1	TRBJ2-7	ASSQGEPYEQY
TRBV9	TRBJ1-6	ASSGWPYNSPLH
TRBV4-2	TRBJ2-1	ASSPDQRDEQF
TRBV18	TRBJ2-3	ASSPSRQVTDTQY
TRBV7-2	TRBJ2-5	ASSFGQTYQETQY
TRBV18	TRBJ2-7	ASSPRGLEQY
TRBV19	TRBJ2-1	ASSIPAGANDNEQF
TRBV29-1	TRBJ2-5	SVEKGRGETQY
TRBV20-1	TRBJ1-3	SARDGRDMAGNTIY
TRBV12-3/TRBV12-4	TRBJ1-4	ASSLVGTGVNEKLF
TRBV7-9	TRBJ2-5	ASSLAPGTGAETQY
TRBV7-9	TRBJ2-3	ASSLEY
TRBV20-1	TRBJ2-6	SARVGGSGANVLT
TRBV20-1	TRBJ2-4	SAPSTRTKNIQY
TRBV15	TRBJ2-3	ATSRDRGPSTDTQY
TRBV5-1	TRBJ2-1	ASTLRSPANEQF
TRBV20-1	TRBJ2-5	SAQPTQETQY
TRBV4-3	TRBJ1-3	ASSQDHRSGNTIY
TRBV7-2	TRBJ2-5	ASSLSGSYQETQY
TRBV7-9	TRBJ1-1	ASSFLRDRATEAF
TRBV11-3	TRBJ2-2	ASSPFPAGIHGELF
TRBV11-2	TRBJ2-3	ASSFQNVQWTSGTTQY
TRBV18	TRBJ1-3	ASSPSLDGNTIY
TRBV14	TRBJ2-1	ASSQVLGNEQF
TRBV6-5	TRBJ2-7	ASSSPWGTATYEQY
TRBV15	TRBJ2-7	ATSPLGGRGTYEQY
TRBV7-6	TRBJ1-2	ASSPGVQGYT
TRBV7-6	TRBJ2-3	ASSATGTSPTDTQY
TRBV7-2	TRBJ1-3	ASSFSPVSGNTIY
TRBV20-1	TRBJ2-3	SASVSGSLTDTQY
TRBV18	TRBJ2-5	ASSRDVETQY
TRBV5-1	TRBJ2-1	ASSLEGDGNNEQF
TRBV20-1	TRBJ2-1	SAPERGGTYNEQF